This T cell receptor (beta chain) was sequenced for a study of monozygotic twins with inflammatory bowel disease. Germline loops: CDR1 SNHLY, CDR2 FYNNEI. This CDR3 is built from 14 residues. From its re-call of the 5' RACE reads, TCRdb lists each CDR3 protein once, without DNA. In all, the sample yields approximately 400,000 distinct CDR3 sequences. This TCR was recovered from a human donor with ulcerative colitis or Crohn's disease, or a healthy co-twin of an affected twin (not recorded which). The chain recombines TRBV2 with TRBJ1-2. The sample consisted of blood. CDR3 loop: CASSEEQALYGYTF.